The source of this T cell receptor beta chain is a study of T-cell reconstitution after alpha-beta-depleted transplantation in children. Library preparation (for TCRbeta) was performed with unique molecular identifiers. MiXCR, applied by TCRdb to the PCR reads, yields one record per CDR3 protein. The sample consists of fewer than 700,000 distinct CDR3 sequences, about an eighth of them appearing once. Germline CDR1 reads MDHEN; CDR2 reads SYDVKM. The length of the CDR3 is 17 residues. Between the trimmed V and J ends, which lost 4 bases and 1 base, there was a span of 18 bases. The chain is built from TRBV28 and TRBJ2-3; possible D gene TRBD1, 6 bases. The receptor was derived from a male patient between 5 and 17 years old who had a stem cell transplant for acute myeloid leukemia, so the T cells may come from the graft donor. The material sequenced was PBMCs, mostly from graft donor cells, taken 360 days after TCRalphabeta/CD19-depleted stem cell transplant. The chain's CDR3 is CASSSRLGQTGTDTQYF. As DNA, the CDR3 is TGTGCCAGCAGTTCCCGGCTTGGACAGACGGGCACAGATACGCAGTATTTT.